The rows below give T cell receptor beta chains drawn from one sample of a study of T cell responses to AZD1222 COVID-19 vaccine. Method: immunoSEQ multiplex PCR; TCRdb's copy keeps in-frame clones and lacks some. The repertoire consists of some 130,000 clones, with approximately 93% occurring once and the leading ten covering around 3.1%. Sample: peripheral blood, taken on day 0 of AZD1222 vaccination. The source is an adult in good health. CDR3s include the opening cysteine and the closing phenylalanine or tryptophan. The D gene is left open where the match is weak. Expanded clones are given a class, and other clones once, few, many or no size at all.

>.|.|TRBV5-4|TRBJ2-7
CASSAGTPYEQYF
TGTGCCAGCAGCGCCGGGACCCCCTACGAGCAGTACTTC
>.|.|TRBV28|TRBJ2-7
CASSPNGEPNEGQQYF
TGTGCCAGCAGCCCGAATGGGGAACCCAATGAGGGCCAGCAGTACTTC
>.|.|TRBV6-5|TRBJ1-4
CASTERGRRGKLFF
TGTGCCAGCACCGAAAGGGGCCGTAGGGGAAAACTGTTTTTT
>TRBD1|.|TRBV20-1|TRBJ1-2
CSATGGYGYTF
TGCAGTGCCACAGGGGGCTATGGCTACACCTTC
>.|.|TRBV19|TRBJ2-7
CASSERGLSRWEQYF
TGTGCCAGTAGTGAGAGGGGACTCTCCCGCTGGGAGCAGTACTTC
>TRBD1|.|TRBV5-1|TRBJ1-4
CASSSTGTGGRGEKLFF
TGCGCCAGCAGCTCCACCGGGACAGGGGGACGAGGAGAAAAACTGTTTTTT
>.|.|TRBV28|TRBJ1-1
CASNYKGGGTEAFF
TGTGCCAGCAATTACAAGGGGGGAGGGACTGAAGCTTTCTTT
>TRBD1|.|TRBV6-5|TRBJ1-1
CASGRTGDPNTEAFF
TGTGCCAGCGGACGGACAGGGGACCCGAACACTGAAGCTTTCTTT
>.|once|TRBV18|TRBJ1-1
CASPAPRSSPNTEAFF
TGTGCCAGCCCGGCCCCTAGGTCAAGCCCGAACACTGAAGCTTTCTTT
>.|.|TRBV30|TRBJ1-6
CAWSLPHSSYNSPLHF
TGTGCCTGGAGTCTTCCCCACAGCTCCTATAATTCACCCCTCCACTTT
>TRBD2|.|TRBV5-8|TRBJ2-7
CASSLGWQGSGGPPEQYF
TGTGCCAGCAGCTTGGGTTGGCAGGGCTCGGGAGGGCCTCCCGAGCAGTACTTC
>.|.|TRBV20-1|TRBJ2-3
CSASWGVDTQYF
TGCAGTGCTAGTTGGGGGGTGGATACGCAGTATTTT
>.|.|TRBV3-1/TRBV3-2|TRBJ2-5
CASSQVEGRETQYF
TGTGCCAGCAGCCAAGTTGAAGGGAGAGAGACCCAGTACTTC
>.|.|TRBV4-2|TRBJ1-5
CASSQGESQHF
TGTGCCAGCAGCCAAGGTGAGTCCCAGCATTTT
>TRBD2|few|TRBV7-2|TRBJ2-2
CASSLALPGLARRSTGELFF
TGTGCCAGCAGCTTAGCCTTACCGGGACTAGCTCGAAGGAGCACCGGGGAGCTGTTTTTT
>TRBD1|.|TRBV6-5|TRBJ2-5
CASDGQGSGETQYF
TGTGCCAGCGACGGACAGGGCTCAGGCGAGACCCAGTACTTC
>.|.|TRBV5-1|TRBJ1-2
CASSRQGYGYTF
TGCGCCAGCAGTCGGCAGGGCTATGGCTACACCTTC
>.|.|TRBV13|TRBJ2-7
CASSTLDPYEQYF
TGTGCCAGCAGCACTCTGGACCCCTACGAGCAGTACTTC
>.|once|TRBV4-1|TRBJ1-3
CASSQVGTGGNTIYF
TGCGCCAGCAGCCAAGTCGGGACCGGCGGAAACACCATATATTTT
>.|.|TRBV15|TRBJ1-2
CATSRSGKGGDGYTF
TGTGCCACCAGCAGATCTGGAAAAGGGGGAGATGGCTACACCTTC
>TRBD1|.|TRBV28|TRBJ2-7
CASSLGQGIEEQYF
TGTGCCAGCAGCCTAGGACAGGGGATTGAGGAGCAGTACTTC
>TRBD1|.|TRBV27|TRBJ1-2
CASSADRVTSYGYTF
TGTGCCAGCAGCGCGGACAGGGTGACCAGCTATGGCTACACCTTC
>.|.|TRBV30|TRBJ1-1
CAWSALGLEAFF
TGTGCCTGGAGTGCTCTTGGCCTTGAAGCTTTCTTT
>.|.|TRBV7-9|TRBJ1-2
CASSLPVFYGYTF
TGTGCCAGCAGCTTGCCGGTCTTCTATGGCTACACCTTC
>.|.|TRBV7-6|TRBJ2-1
CASSPQGGGRNEQFF
TGTGCCAGCAGCCCCCAGGGGGGAGGGCGCAATGAGCAGTTCTTC
>.|.|TRBV30|TRBJ1-1
CAWSVVGTRNTEAFF
TGTGCCTGGAGTGTAGTCGGGACACGGAACACTGAAGCTTTCTTT
>TRBD1|.|TRBV2|TRBJ1-1
CASSGQGSEAFF
TGTGCCAGCAGCGGACAGGGCTCTGAAGCTTTCTTT
>TRBD1|once|TRBV5-1|TRBJ1-1
CASSRQGASTEAFF
TGCGCCAGCAGCCGACAGGGGGCGAGCACTGAAGCTTTCTTT
>.|.|TRBV5-1|TRBJ2-5
CASSLTQETQYF
TGCGCCAGCAGCCTGACCCAAGAGACCCAGTACTTC
>.|.|TRBV20-1|TRBJ2-3
CSASRTAKDTQYF
TGCAGTGCTAGTAGGACAGCCAAGGATACGCAGTATTTT